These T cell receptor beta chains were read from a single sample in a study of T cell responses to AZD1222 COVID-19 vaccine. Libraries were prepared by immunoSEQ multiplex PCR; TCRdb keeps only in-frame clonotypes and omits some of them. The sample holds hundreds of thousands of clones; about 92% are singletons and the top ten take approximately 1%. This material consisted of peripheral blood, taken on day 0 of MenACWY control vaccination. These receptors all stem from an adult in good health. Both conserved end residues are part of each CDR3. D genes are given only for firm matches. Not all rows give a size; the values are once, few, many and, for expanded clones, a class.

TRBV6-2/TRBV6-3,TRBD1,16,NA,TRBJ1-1,CASSWETGSLYTEAFF,TGTGCCAGCAGTTGGGAGACAGGGTCATTGTACACTGAAGCTTTCTTT
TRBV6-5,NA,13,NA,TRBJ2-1,CASRRTENNEQFF,TGTGCCAGCAGAAGGACAGAGAACAATGAGCAGTTCTTC
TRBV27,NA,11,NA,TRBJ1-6,CASGPSGTLHF,TGTGCCAGCGGCCCCTCCGGAACCCTCCACTTT
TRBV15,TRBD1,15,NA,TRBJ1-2,CATSFRTGGVGGYTF,TGTGCCACCAGCTTCCGGACAGGGGGCGTCGGTGGCTACACCTTC
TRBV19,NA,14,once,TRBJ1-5,CASSIDYQNQPQHF,TGTGCCAGTAGTATAGATTATCAGAATCAGCCCCAGCATTTT
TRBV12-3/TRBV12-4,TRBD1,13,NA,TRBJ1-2,CASSPRTGDGYTF,TGTGCCAGCAGTCCTAGGACAGGCGATGGCTACACCTTC
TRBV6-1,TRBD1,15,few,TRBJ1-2,CASSEAPTGGYGYTF,TGTGCCAGCAGTGAAGCACCCACAGGGGGCTATGGCTACACCTTC
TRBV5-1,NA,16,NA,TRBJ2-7,CASSLRGQRSSYEQYF,TGCGCCAGCAGCTTGCGTGGGCAGAGGAGCTCCTACGAGCAGTACTTC
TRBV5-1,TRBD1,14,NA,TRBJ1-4,CASSRDRSNEKLFF,TGCGCCAGCTCCAGGGACAGAAGTAATGAAAAACTGTTTTTT
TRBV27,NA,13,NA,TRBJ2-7,CASSLLGAYEQYF,TGTGCCAGCAGTTTATTGGGGGCCTACGAGCAGTACTTC
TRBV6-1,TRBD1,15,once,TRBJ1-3,CASSEAQGGRNTIYF,TGTGCCAGCAGTGAAGCCCAGGGGGGGCGGAACACCATATATTTT